Listed below are T cell receptor beta chains from one sample, sequenced in a study of glioma-infiltrating T cells. TCRdb used MiXCR to reprocess the multiplex PCR reads, holding one entry per CDR3 protein. The sample lists approximately 88,000 distinct CDR3 sequences, 20% to 25% occurring once. Sequencing was performed on glioma tissue, nonneoplastic brain tissue, or PBMCs (not recorded which). The receptors come from a human donor with low-grade glioma or glioblastoma, undergoing nonglioma brain surgery, or in good health (not recorded which). The CDR3 runs from the conserved cysteine through the conserved F or W. A D gene is named only where the DNA matches it firmly. Clone size appears in some rows only: once, few, many, or a class for an expanded clone.

CDR3nt: TGTGCCAGCTCACTCCCCGGACAGGGCACCACTAATGAGCAGTTCTTC; CDR3aa: CASSLPGQGTTNEQFF; j_gene: TRBJ2-1; v_gene: TRBV18; d_gene: TRBD1; abundance: many
CDR3nt: TGCAGTGCTAGAGGGCGGCAGGGGGTCTCCTACGAGCAGTACTTC; CDR3aa: CSARGRQGVSYEQYF; j_gene: TRBJ2-7; v_gene: TRBV20-1; d_gene: TRBD1; abundance: many
CDR3nt: TGCAGTGCTAACATTCCGGGTACAGTTCCATCTTTCTTT; CDR3aa: CSANIPGTVPSFF; j_gene: TRBJ1-1; v_gene: TRBV20-1; d_gene: NA; abundance: medium-sized
CDR3nt: TGTGCCAGCAGTGCCCAGGGCGCGGTTAGTAGAGAGACCCAGTACTTC; CDR3aa: CASSAQGAVSRETQYF; j_gene: TRBJ2-5; v_gene: TRBV2; d_gene: NA; abundance: NA
CDR3nt: TGTGCCAGCAGCTTAAAAACAGCTTACGAGCAGTACTTC; CDR3aa: CASSLKTAYEQYF; j_gene: TRBJ2-7; v_gene: TRBV7-2; d_gene: NA; abundance: few
CDR3nt: TGTGCCAGCAGTTCAGGACTAGCGGGGAACAATGAGCAGTTCTTC; CDR3aa: CASSSGLAGNNEQFF; j_gene: TRBJ2-1; v_gene: TRBV12-3/TRBV12-4; d_gene: TRBD2; abundance: few
CDR3nt: TGCAGTGCTCCCATCGGGGGGCGACCCACAGATACGCAGTTCTTC; CDR3aa: CSAPIGGRPTDTQFF; j_gene: TRBJ2-1; v_gene: TRBV20-1; d_gene: NA; abundance: NA
CDR3nt: TGTGCCAGCAGCCGGGGAGTTGGGCCCCAGCATTTT; CDR3aa: CASSRGVGPQHF; j_gene: TRBJ1-5; v_gene: TRBV3-1; d_gene: NA; abundance: many
CDR3nt: TGCAGCGTGAGACTACTAGCGGGAAGGGACGAGCAGTACTTC; CDR3aa: CSVRLLAGRDEQYF; j_gene: TRBJ2-7; v_gene: TRBV29-1; d_gene: TRBD2; abundance: many
CDR3nt: TGCGCCAGCAGCTTAACAGGGACGTACGGCTACACCTTC; CDR3aa: CASSLTGTYGYTF; j_gene: TRBJ1-2; v_gene: TRBV5-1; d_gene: NA; abundance: many
CDR3nt: TGTGCCAGCAAGGGGACCGGAGAAGCTTCTAACTATGGCTACACCTTC; CDR3aa: CASKGTGEASNYGYTF; j_gene: TRBJ1-2; v_gene: TRBV2; d_gene: NA; abundance: NA
CDR3nt: TGTGCCAGCAGTCAGGACAGGGTTTGGGCAGATACGCAGTATTTT; CDR3aa: CASSQDRVWADTQYF; j_gene: TRBJ2-3; v_gene: TRBV12-3/TRBV12-4; d_gene: TRBD1; abundance: few
CDR3nt: TGTGCCAGCAGCTTGACAGGGGGAGTTGGGAACACTGAAGCTTTCTTT; CDR3aa: CASSLTGGVGNTEAFF; j_gene: TRBJ1-1; v_gene: TRBV6-7; d_gene: TRBD1; abundance: many
CDR3nt: TGTGCCAGCAGCTTGGCGGGGCCGGGAGAGACCCAGTACTTC; CDR3aa: CASSLAGPGETQYF; j_gene: TRBJ2-5; v_gene: TRBV7-2; d_gene: NA; abundance: many
CDR3nt: TGTGCCACCAGCAGAGCGCCAGAAGAGACCCAGTACTTC; CDR3aa: CATSRAPEETQYF; j_gene: TRBJ2-5; v_gene: TRBV15; d_gene: NA; abundance: many
CDR3nt: TGCAGTGCTTCTTGGACAAGTCCAGATACGCAGTATTTT; CDR3aa: CSASWTSPDTQYF; j_gene: TRBJ2-3; v_gene: TRBV20-1; d_gene: NA; abundance: many
CDR3nt: TGTGCCAGCAGTTTGGGGGGGGGCTCTGGAAACACCATATATTTT; CDR3aa: CASSLGGGSGNTIYF; j_gene: TRBJ1-3; v_gene: TRBV12-3/TRBV12-4; d_gene: NA; abundance: NA
CDR3nt: TGTGCCAGTAGTATGCCCCCAGGGGCTAGCACAGATACGCAGTATTTT; CDR3aa: CASSMPPGASTDTQYF; j_gene: TRBJ2-3; v_gene: TRBV19; d_gene: NA; abundance: few
CDR3nt: TGTGCCAGCAGCCCCAGATCAGGGACTAGCGGGAGACACGAGCAGTACTTC; CDR3aa: CASSPRSGTSGRHEQYF; j_gene: TRBJ2-7; v_gene: TRBV3-1; d_gene: TRBD2; abundance: NA
CDR3nt: TGTGCCAGCAGTTCCTTCGTGCGCTACGAGCAGTACTTC; CDR3aa: CASSSFVRYEQYF; j_gene: TRBJ2-7; v_gene: TRBV2; d_gene: NA; abundance: many
CDR3nt: TGTGCCAGCAGTGAGTCAAATCTGGATCAGCCCCAGCATTTT; CDR3aa: CASSESNLDQPQHF; j_gene: TRBJ1-5; v_gene: TRBV2; d_gene: NA; abundance: many
CDR3nt: TGTGCCAGCAGTCCCCAGGGGGCTCACACCGGGGAGCTGTTTTTT; CDR3aa: CASSPQGAHTGELFF; j_gene: TRBJ2-2; v_gene: TRBV6-1; d_gene: TRBD1; abundance: few
CDR3nt: TGCAGCGTTGATCCGGGGAGTGGAAACACCATATATTTT; CDR3aa: CSVDPGSGNTIYF; j_gene: TRBJ1-3; v_gene: TRBV29-1; d_gene: NA; abundance: many
CDR3nt: TGTGCCAGCAGCTTAATGGCACTGTCGGGCGGGGGAAGCACAGATACGCAGTATTTT; CDR3aa: CASSLMALSGGGSTDTQYF; j_gene: TRBJ2-3; v_gene: TRBV7-2; d_gene: TRBD2; abundance: NA